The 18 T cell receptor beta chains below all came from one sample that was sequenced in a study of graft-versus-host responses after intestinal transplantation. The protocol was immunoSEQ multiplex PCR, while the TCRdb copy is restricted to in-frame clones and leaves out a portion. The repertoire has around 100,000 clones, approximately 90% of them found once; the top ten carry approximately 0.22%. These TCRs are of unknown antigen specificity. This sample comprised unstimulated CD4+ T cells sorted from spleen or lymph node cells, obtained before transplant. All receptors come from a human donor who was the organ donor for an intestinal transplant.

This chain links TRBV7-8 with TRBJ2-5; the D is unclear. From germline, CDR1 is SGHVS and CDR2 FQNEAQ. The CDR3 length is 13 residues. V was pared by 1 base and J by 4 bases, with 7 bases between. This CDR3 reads CASSLVPGETQYF. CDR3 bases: TGTGCCAGCAGCTTAGTTCCGGGAGAGACCCAGTACTTC.

The CDR3 nucleotides are TGTGCCAGTAGTTTGGGGAGAACTAATGAAAAACTGTTTTTT. Its translation is CASSLGRTNEKLFF. This sequence joins TRBV19 and TRBJ1-4, with D unclear. V was pared by 5 bases and J by 1 base, with 8 bases between. CDR1 is LNHDA, CDR2 SQIVND, per germline (reference sequence). The CDR3 loop spans 14 amino acids. Complete variable domain (other parts from reference TRBV19 and TRBJ1-4): DGGITQSPKYLFRKEGQNVTLSCEQNLNHDAMYWYRQDPGQGLRLIYYSQIVNDFQKGDIAEGYSVSREKKESFPLTVTSAQKNPTAFYLCASSLGRTNEKLFFGSGTQLSVL.

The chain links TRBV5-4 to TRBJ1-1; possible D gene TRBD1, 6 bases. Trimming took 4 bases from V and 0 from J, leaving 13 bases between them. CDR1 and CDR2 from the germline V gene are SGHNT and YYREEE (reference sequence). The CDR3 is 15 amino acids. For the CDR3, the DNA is TGTGCCAGCAGCCAAGGACAGATTGTGAACACTGAAGCTTTCTTT. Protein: CASSQGQIVNTEAFF. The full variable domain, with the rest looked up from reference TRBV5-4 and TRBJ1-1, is ETGVTQSPTHLIKTRGQQVTLRCSSQSGHNTVSWYQQALGQGPQFIFQYYREEENGRGNFPPRFSGLQFPNYSSELNVNALELDDSALYLCASSQGQIVNTEAFFGQGTRLTVV.

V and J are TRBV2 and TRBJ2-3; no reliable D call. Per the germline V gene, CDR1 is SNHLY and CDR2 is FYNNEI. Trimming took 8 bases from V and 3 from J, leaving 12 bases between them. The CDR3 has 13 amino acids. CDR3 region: CASVYAKTDTQYF. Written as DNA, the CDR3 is TGTGCCAGCGTATACGCGAAGACAGATACGCAGTATTTT.

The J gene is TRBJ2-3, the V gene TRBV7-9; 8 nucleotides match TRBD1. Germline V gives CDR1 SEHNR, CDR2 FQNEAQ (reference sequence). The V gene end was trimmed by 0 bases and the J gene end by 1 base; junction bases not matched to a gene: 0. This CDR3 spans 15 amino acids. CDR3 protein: CASSLAGQGTDTQYF. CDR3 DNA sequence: TGTGCCAGCAGCTTAGCGGGACAGGGCACAGATACGCAGTATTTT.

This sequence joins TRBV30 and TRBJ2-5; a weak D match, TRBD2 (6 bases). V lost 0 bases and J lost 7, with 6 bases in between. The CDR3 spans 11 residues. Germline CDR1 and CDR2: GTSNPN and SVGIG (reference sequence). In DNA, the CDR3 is TGTGCCTGGAGTGTCGGGGGGACCCAGTACTTC. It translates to CAWSVGGTQYF.

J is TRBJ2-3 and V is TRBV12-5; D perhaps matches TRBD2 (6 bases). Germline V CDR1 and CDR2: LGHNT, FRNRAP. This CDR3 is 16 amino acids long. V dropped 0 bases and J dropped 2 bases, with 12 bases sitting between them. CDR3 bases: TGTGCTAGTGGTTTGGTAGTTAGCGGAAACACAGATACGCAGTATTTT. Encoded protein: CASGLVVSGNTDTQYF. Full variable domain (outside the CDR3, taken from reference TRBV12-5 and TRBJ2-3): DARVTQTPRHKVTEMGQEVTMRCQPILGHNTVFWYRQTMMQGLELLAYFRNRAPLDDSGMPKDRFSAEMPDATLATLKIQPSEPRDSAVYFCASGLVVSGNTDTQYFGPGTRLTVL.

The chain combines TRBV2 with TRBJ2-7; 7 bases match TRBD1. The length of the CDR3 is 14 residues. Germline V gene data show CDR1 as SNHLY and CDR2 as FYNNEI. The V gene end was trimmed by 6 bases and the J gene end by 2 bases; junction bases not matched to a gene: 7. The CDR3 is CASSRTGFTYEQYF. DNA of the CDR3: TGTGCCAGCAGCCGGACAGGCTTCACCTACGAGCAGTACTTC.

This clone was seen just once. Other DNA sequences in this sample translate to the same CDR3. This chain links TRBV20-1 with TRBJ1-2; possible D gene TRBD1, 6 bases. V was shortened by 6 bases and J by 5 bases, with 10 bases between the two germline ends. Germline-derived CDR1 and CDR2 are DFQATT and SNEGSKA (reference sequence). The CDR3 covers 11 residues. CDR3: CSARTGYGYTF. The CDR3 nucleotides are TGCAGTGCGAGAACAGGGTATGGCTACACCTTC.

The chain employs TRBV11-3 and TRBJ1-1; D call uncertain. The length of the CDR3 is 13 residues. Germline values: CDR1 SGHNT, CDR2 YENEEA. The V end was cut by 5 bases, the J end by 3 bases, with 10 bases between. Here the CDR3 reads CASSLAHDTEAFF. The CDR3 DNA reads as TGTGCCAGCAGCCTCGCCCACGACACTGAAGCTTTCTTT. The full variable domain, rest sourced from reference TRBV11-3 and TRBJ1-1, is EAGVVQSPRYKIIEKKQPVAFWCNPISGHNTLYWYLQNLGQGPELLIRYENEEAVDDSQLPKDRFSAERLKGVDSTLKIQPAELGDSAVYLCASSLAHDTEAFFGQGTRLTVV.

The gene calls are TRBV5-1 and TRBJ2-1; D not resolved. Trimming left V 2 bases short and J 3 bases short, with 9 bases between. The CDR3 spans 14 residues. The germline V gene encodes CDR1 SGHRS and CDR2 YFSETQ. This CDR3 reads CASSFLANYNEQFF. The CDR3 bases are TGCGCCAGCAGCTTCCTCGCGAACTACAATGAGCAGTTCTTC.

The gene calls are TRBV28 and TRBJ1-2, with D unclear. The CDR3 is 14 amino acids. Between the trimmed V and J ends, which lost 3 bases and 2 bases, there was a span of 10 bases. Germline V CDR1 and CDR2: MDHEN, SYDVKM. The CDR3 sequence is CASSFDPANYGYTF. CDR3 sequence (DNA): TGTGCCAGCAGTTTTGATCCGGCGAACTATGGCTACACCTTC.

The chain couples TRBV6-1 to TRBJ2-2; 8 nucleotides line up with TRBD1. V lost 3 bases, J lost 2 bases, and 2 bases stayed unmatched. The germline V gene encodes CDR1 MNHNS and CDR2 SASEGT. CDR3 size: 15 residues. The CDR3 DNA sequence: TGTGCCAGCAGTGACAGGGGGCGTAACACCGGGGAGCTGTTTTTT. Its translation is CASSDRGRNTGELFF.

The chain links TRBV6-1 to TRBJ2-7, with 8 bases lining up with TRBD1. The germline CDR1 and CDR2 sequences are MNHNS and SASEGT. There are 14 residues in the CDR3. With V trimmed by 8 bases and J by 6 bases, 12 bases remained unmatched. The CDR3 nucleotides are TGTGCCAGCGGATTCCAGGGGGCGCTATCCGAGCAGTACTTC. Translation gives CASGFQGALSEQYF.

As DNA, the CDR3 is TGTGCCAGCAGTAGCACAGCTAACTATGGCTACACCTTC. Protein product: CASSSTANYGYTF. This chain uses TRBV6-5 with TRBJ1-2; D not certain. CDR1 is MNHEY and CDR2 is SVGAGI in the germline V gene. Trimming left V 5 bases short and J 0 bases short, with 7 bases between. This CDR3 spans 13 amino acids.

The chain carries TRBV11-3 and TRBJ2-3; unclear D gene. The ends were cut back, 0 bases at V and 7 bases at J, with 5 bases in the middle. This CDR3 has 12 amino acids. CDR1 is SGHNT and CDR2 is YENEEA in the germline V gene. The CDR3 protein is CASSLDLNTQYF. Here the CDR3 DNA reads TGTGCCAGCAGCTTAGATTTGAATACGCAGTATTTT.

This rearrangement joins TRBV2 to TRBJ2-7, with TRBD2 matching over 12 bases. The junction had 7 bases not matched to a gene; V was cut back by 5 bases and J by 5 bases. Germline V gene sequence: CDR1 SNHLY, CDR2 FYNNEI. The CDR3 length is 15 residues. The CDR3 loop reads CASSPGLAGFDEQYF. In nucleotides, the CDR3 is TGTGCCAGCAGTCCCGGACTAGCGGGATTCGACGAGCAGTACTTC.

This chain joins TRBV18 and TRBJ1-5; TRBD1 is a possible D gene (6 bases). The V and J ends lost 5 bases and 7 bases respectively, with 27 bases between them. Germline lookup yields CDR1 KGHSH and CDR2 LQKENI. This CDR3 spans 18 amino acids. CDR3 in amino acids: CASSTESSTGSPQQPQHF. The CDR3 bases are TGTGCCAGCTCAACGGAGAGTTCAACAGGGTCTCCCCAACAGCCCCAGCATTTT.